The present T cell receptor beta chain was sequenced within a study of CD8+ T cells in alopecia areata. General study points: Mice showed clearer TCR sharing than patients did, a gap that was possibly HLA-related.

A remark on this clone: Its antigen remains unknown.

Individuals with alopecia areata gave both lesional scalp punch biopsies and peripheral blood for collection. Isolated RNA was reverse transcribed into cDNA used as the sequencing template. Data came from immunoSEQ multiplex PCR; TCRdb stores just in-frame clones and leaves some out. The sample lists about 110,000 clones; roughly 55% were seen once. The receptor's source is a human donor with alopecia areata. Sequencing was performed on NKG2D-low CD8+ T cells sorted from blood.

The chain's CDR3 is CASSLAGQYEQYF. In nucleotides, the CDR3 is TGCGCCAGCAGCTTGGCCGGGCAGTACGAGCAGTACTTC. The chain carries TRBV5-1 and TRBJ2-7; D uncertain. The V end was cut by 0 bases, the J end by 4 bases, with 8 bases between. The germline V gene has CDR1 SGHRS and CDR2 YFSETQ. The CDR3 totals 13 residues.